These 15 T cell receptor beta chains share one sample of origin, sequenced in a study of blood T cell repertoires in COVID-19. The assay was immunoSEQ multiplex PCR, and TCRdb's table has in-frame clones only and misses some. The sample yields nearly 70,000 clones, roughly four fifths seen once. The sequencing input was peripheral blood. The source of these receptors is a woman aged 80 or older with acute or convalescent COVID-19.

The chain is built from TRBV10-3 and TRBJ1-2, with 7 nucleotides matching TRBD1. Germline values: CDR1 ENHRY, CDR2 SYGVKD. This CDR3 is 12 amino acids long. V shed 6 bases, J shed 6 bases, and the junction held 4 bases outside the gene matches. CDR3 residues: CAIRSQGDGYTF. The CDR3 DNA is TGTGCCATCAGGAGCCAGGGGGATGGCTACACCTTC.

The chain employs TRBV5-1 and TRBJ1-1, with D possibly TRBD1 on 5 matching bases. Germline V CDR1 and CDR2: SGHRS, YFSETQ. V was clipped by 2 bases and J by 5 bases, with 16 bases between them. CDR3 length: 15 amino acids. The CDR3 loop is CASSFAPGGDTEAFF. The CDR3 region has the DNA TGCGCCAGCAGCTTTGCCCCGGGGGGAGATACTGAAGCTTTCTTT.

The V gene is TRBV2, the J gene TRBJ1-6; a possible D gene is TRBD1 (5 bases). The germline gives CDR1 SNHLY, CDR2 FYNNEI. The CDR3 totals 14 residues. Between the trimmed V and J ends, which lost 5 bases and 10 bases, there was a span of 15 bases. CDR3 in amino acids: CASSQGKRISPLHF. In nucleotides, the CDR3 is TGTGCCAGCAGTCAGGGTAAAAGGATCTCACCCCTCCACTTT.

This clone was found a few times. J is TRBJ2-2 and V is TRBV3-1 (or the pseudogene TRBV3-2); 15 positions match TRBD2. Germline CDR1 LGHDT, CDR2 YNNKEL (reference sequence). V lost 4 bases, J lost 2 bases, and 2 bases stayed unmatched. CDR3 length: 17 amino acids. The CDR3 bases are TGTGCCAGCAGCCCGGGACTAGCGGGGGGTAACACCGGGGAGCTGTTTTTT. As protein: CASSPGLAGGNTGELFF.

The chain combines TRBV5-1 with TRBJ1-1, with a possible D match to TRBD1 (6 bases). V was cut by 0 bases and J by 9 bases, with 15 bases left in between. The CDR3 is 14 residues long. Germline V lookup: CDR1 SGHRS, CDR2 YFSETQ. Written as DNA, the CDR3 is TGCGCCAGCAGCTTGGTCGAAACAGGGACGAAAGCTTTCTTT. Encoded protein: CASSLVETGTKAFF.

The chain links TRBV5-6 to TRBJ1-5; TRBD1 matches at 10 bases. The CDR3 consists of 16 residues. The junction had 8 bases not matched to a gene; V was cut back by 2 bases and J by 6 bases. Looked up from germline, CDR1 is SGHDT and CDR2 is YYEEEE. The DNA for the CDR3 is TGTGCCAGCAGCTTAATGGGTGGGACAGGGGTTCAGCCCCAGCATTTT. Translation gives CASSLMGGTGVQPQHF. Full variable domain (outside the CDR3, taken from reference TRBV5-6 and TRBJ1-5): DAGVTQSPTHLIKTRGQQVTLRCSPKSGHDTVSWYQQALGQGPQFIFQYYEEEERQRGNFPDRFSGHQFPNYSSELNVNALLLGDSALYLCASSLMGGTGVQPQHFGDGTRLSIL.

CDR3 sequence: CASSELQGAANEKLFF. The CDR3 DNA is TGTGCCAGCAGCGAACTACAGGGGGCAGCTAATGAAAAACTGTTTTTT. The V gene is TRBV11-2, the J gene TRBJ1-4; 9 bases are a match to TRBD1. V lost 5 bases to trimming and J lost 3 bases; unmatched junction nucleotides: 7. Germline CDR1 and CDR2: SGHAT and FQNNGV. The length of the CDR3 is 16 residues.

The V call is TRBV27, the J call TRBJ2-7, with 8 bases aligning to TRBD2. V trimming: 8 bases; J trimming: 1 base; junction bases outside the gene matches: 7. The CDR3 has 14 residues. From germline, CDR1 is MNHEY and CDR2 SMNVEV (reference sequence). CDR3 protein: CASGSGGGSYEQYF. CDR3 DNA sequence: TGTGCCAGCGGATCGGGAGGGGGATCCTACGAGCAGTACTTC.

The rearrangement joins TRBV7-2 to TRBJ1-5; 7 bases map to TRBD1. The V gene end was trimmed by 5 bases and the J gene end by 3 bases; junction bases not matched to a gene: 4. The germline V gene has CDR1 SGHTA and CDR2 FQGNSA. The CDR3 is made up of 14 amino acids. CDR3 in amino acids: CASSPDRVNQPQHF. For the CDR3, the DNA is TGTGCCAGCAGCCCCGACAGGGTCAATCAGCCCCAGCATTTT.

CDR3 in amino acids: CASSEMAGVNNEQFF. The CDR3 coding sequence is TGCGCCAGCAGTGAGATGGCAGGTGTCAACAATGAGCAGTTCTTC. This chain uses TRBV10-2 with TRBJ2-1; D remains ambiguous. Germline V lookup: CDR1 WSHSY, CDR2 SAAADI. The CDR3 loop spans 15 amino acids. V lost 2 bases and J 5 bases, leaving 13 bases between the germline ends.

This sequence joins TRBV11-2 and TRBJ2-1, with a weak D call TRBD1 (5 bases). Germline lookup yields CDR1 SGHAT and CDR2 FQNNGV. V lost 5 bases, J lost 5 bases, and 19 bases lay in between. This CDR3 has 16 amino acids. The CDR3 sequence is CASSPDRNVPNNEQFF. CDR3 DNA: TGTGCCAGCAGCCCCGACAGAAACGTACCGAACAATGAGCAGTTCTTC.

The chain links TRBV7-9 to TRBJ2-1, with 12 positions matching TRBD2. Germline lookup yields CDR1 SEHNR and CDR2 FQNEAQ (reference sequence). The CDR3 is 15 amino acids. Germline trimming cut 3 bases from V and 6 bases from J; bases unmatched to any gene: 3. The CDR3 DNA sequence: TGTGCCAGCAGCTTCCTAGCGGGGGGGCTCAATGAGCAGTTCTTC. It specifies CASSFLAGGLNEQFF.

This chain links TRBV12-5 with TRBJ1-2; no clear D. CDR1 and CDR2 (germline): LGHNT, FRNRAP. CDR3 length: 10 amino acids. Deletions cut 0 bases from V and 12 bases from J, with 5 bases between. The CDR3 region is CASGLVQNTF. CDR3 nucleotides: TGTGCTAGTGGTTTGGTACAGAACACCTTC.

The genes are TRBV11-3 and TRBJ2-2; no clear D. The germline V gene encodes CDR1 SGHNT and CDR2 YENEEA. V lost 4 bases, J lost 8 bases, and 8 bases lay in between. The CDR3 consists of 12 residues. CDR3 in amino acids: CASSSRVGELFF. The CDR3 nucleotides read TGTGCCAGCAGCTCTCGGGTGGGGGAGCTGTTTTTT.

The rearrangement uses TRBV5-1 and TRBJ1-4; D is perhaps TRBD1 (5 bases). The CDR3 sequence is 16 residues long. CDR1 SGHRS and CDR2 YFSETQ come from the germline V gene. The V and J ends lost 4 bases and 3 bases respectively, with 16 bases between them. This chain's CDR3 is CASSPTGGVPNEKLFF. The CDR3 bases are TGCGCCAGCAGCCCAACAGGCGGGGTGCCTAATGAAAAACTGTTTTTT. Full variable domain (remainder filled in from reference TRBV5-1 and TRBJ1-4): KAGVTQTPRYLIKTRGQQVTLSCSPISGHRSVSWYQQTPGQGLQFLFEYFSETQRNKGNFPGRFSGRQFSNSRSEMNVSTLELGDSALYLCASSPTGGVPNEKLFFGSGTQLSVL.